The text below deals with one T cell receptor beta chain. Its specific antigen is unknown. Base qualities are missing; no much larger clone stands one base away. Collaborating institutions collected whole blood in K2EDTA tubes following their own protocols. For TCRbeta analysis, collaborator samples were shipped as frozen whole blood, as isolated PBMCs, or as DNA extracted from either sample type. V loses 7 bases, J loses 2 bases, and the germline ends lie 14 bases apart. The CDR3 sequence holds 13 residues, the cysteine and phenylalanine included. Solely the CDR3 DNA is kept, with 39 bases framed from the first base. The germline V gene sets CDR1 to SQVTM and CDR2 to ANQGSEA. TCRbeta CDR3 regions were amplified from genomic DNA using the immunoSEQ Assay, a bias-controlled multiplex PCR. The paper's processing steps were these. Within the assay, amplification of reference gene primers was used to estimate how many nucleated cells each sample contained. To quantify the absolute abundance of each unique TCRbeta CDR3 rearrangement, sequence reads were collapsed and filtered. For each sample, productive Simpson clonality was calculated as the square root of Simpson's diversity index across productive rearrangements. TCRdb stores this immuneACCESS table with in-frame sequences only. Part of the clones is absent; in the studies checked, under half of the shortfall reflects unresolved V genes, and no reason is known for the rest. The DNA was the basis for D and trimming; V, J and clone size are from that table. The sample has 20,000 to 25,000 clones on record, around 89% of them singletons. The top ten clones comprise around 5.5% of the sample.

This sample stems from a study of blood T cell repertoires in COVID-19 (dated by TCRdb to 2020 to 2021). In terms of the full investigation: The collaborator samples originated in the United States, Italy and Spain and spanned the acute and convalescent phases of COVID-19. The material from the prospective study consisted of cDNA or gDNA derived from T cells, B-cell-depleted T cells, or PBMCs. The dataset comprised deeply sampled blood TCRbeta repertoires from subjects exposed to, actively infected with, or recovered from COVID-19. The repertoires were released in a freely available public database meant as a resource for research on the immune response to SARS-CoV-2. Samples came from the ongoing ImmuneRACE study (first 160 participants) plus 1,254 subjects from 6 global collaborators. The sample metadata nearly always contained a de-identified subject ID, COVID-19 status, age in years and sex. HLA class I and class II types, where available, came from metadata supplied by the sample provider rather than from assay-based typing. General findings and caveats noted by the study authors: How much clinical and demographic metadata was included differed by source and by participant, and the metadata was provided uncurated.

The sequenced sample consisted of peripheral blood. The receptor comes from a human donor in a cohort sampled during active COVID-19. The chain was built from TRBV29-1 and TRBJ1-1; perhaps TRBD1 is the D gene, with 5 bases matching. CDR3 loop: CSGSTGTNTEAFF. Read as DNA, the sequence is TGCAGCGGCTCAACAGGCACCAACACTGAAGCTTTCTTT.